These 16 T cell receptor beta chains were all obtained from the same sample, sequenced in a study of OX40 agonist ivuxolimab in advanced cancers. Clones were read by immunoSEQ multiplex PCR, and TCRdb kept only the in-frame ones, dropping some. The repertoire holds about 73,000 clones, with roughly nine tenths as singletons. The source was CD4+ or CD8+ T cells sorted from blood, collected in a trial of the OX40 agonist ivuxolimab. The receptor source for this set is an adult with an advanced solid tumor such as melanoma, head and neck, liver or kidney cancer.

The genes are TRBV9 and TRBJ2-7, with a weak D call TRBD1 (6 bases). The CDR3 runs 15 residues. The V gene lost 0 bases and the J gene lost 3 bases, with 13 bases spanning the gap. The germline gives CDR1 SGDLS, CDR2 YYNGEE. The CDR3 protein is CASSVGETGIYEQYF. The CDR3, as DNA: TGTGCCAGCAGCGTAGGTGAGACAGGAATCTACGAGCAGTACTTC. The full variable domain, rest sourced from reference TRBV9 and TRBJ2-7, is DSGVTQTPKHLITATGQRVTLRCSPRSGDLSVYWYQQSLDQGLQFLIQYYNGEERAKGNILERFSAQQFPDLHSELNLSSLELGDSALYFCASSVGETGIYEQYFGPGTRLTVT.

The rearrangement joins TRBV6-5 to TRBJ2-7; 8 nucleotides align to TRBD1. Per the germline V gene, CDR1 is MNHEY and CDR2 is SVGAGI. Losses at the gene ends were 2 bases for V and 4 bases for J; bases not matched to a gene: 4. The CDR3 totals 14 residues. CDR3 residues: CASSYAGQGYEQYF. CDR3 sequence (DNA): TGTGCCAGCAGTTACGCTGGACAGGGATACGAGCAGTACTTC.

As regards this clone: Additional DNA sequences in this sample encode the identical CDR3. This chain links TRBV7-3 with TRBJ2-1; D is perhaps TRBD2 (5 bases). The germline V gene has CDR1 SGHTA and CDR2 FQGTGA. With 3 bases removed from V and 8 bases from J, the gap between germline ends came to 5 bases. CDR3 length: 11 amino acids. The CDR3 region has the DNA TGTGCCAGCAGCTTGGGAGATGAGCAGTTCTTC. Protein product: CASSLGDEQFF. Variable domain in full (rest from reference TRBV7-3 and TRBJ2-1): GAGVSQTPSNKVTEKGKYVELRCDPISGHTALYWYRQSLGQGPEFLIYFQGTGAADDSGLPNDRFFAVRPEGSVSTLKIQRTERGDSAVYLCASSLGDEQFFGPGTRLTVL.

The sample holds a few counts of this clone. The rearrangement links TRBV12-5 to TRBJ1-1; perhaps TRBD1 as D (6 bases). The CDR3 is 15 amino acids. Germline loops: CDR1 LGHNT, CDR2 FRNRAP. The germline V and J ends were trimmed by 5 bases and 5 bases, with 18 bases remaining between them. This CDR3 is CASGPYRGAATEAFF. Here the CDR3 DNA reads TGTGCTAGTGGTCCCTACCGGGGGGCCGCGACTGAAGCTTTCTTT.

The gene calls are TRBV4-2 and TRBJ2-7; 10 bases are a match to TRBD2. Germline CDR1 is LGHNA and CDR2 is YNFKEQ. The CDR3 runs to 16 residues. J gave up 1 base and V 0 bases, and 3 bases lay outside the gene matches. Here the CDR3 reads CASSQDLAGESYEQYF. The CDR3, as DNA: TGTGCCAGCAGCCAAGACCTAGCGGGGGAATCCTACGAGCAGTACTTC.

This clone was seen only a few times. The V gene is TRBV4-1, the J gene TRBJ1-1, with D unresolved. Germline V gene sequence: CDR1 MGHRA, CDR2 YSYEKL. V gave up 1 base and J gave up 3 bases, with 6 bases separating them. This CDR3 region has 13 residues. The CDR3 DNA reads TGCGCCAGCAGCCAAGTTGGGGACACTGAAGCTTTCTTT. Translating gives CASSQVGDTEAFF.

This clone was seen only once. The CDR3 nucleotides read TGTGCCAGCAGCCAAGTCACCACGGGGGGCTACACCTTC. Translating gives CASSQVTTGGYTF. The chain is built from TRBV14 and TRBJ1-2; D unclear. The germline V gene encodes CDR1 SGHDN and CDR2 FVKESK. Trimming removed 1 base from V and 8 bases from J, with 11 bases in between. The CDR3 contains 13 residues.

The V gene is TRBV2, the J gene TRBJ2-3, with D possibly matching TRBD2 (6 bases). In germline, CDR1 is SNHLY, CDR2 FYNNEI. CDR3 length: 14 residues. The V end lost 4 bases, the J end lost 2 bases, and 10 bases lay between the germline ends. In DNA, the CDR3 is TGTGCCAGCAGTGCAACTAGCCCCACAGATACGCAGTATTTT. The encoded protein is CASSATSPTDTQYF. The entire variable domain, with the rest obtained from reference TRBV2 and TRBJ2-3, is as follows: EPEVTQTPSHQVTQMGQEVILRCVPISNHLYFYWYRQILGQKVEFLVSFYNNEISEKSEIFDDQFSVERPDGSNFTLKIRSTKLEDSAMYFCASSATSPTDTQYFGPGTRLTVL.

The chain joins TRBV11-2 to TRBJ1-1; tentative D call: TRBD1 (5 bases). CDR1 and CDR2 from the germline V gene are SGHAT and FQNNGV. The CDR3 extends over 13 amino acids. V was clipped by 7 bases and J by 3 bases, with 12 bases between them. The chain's CDR3 is CASTLGGDTEAFF. CDR3 DNA: TGTGCCAGCACCCTCGGGGGGGACACTGAAGCTTTCTTT. Full variable domain (rest looked up from reference TRBV11-2 and TRBJ1-1): EAGVAQSPRYKIIEKRQSVAFWCNPISGHATLYWYQQILGQGPKLLIQFQNNGVVDDSQLPKDRFSAERLKGVDSTLKIQPAKLEDSAVYLCASTLGGDTEAFFGQGTRLTVV.

This chain joins TRBV4-3 and TRBJ2-1; TRBD2 aligns across 7 bases. CDR1 is LGHNA, CDR2 YSLEER, per germline. The CDR3 runs to 15 residues. J gave up 2 bases and V 3 bases, and 4 bases lay outside the gene matches. The CDR3 region is CASSHSGGPYNEQFF. DNA of the CDR3: TGCGCCAGCAGCCATTCGGGGGGACCCTACAATGAGCAGTTCTTC.

The J gene is TRBJ2-7, the V gene TRBV30; tentative D call: TRBD1 (5 bases). CDR3 length: 13 residues. Trimming shortened V by 0 bases and J by 3 bases, and 9 bases separated the two germline ends. The germline gives CDR1 GTSNPN, CDR2 SVGIG (reference sequence). This CDR3 reads CAWSVGVVYEQYF. The CDR3 nucleotides are TGTGCCTGGAGTGTAGGGGTAGTCTACGAGCAGTACTTC.

This clone was counted only a few times. The V gene is TRBV7-9, the J gene TRBJ2-7; D ambiguous. Germline V lookup: CDR1 SEHNR, CDR2 FQNEAQ (reference sequence). V gave up 5 bases and J gave up 4 bases, with 18 bases separating them. The CDR3 length is 15 residues. The CDR3 loop reads CASSLDQVLLYEQYF. The DNA of the CDR3 is TGTGCCAGCAGCCTAGACCAGGTCCTACTTTACGAGCAGTACTTC. Full variable domain (outside the CDR3, taken from reference TRBV7-9 and TRBJ2-7): DTGVSQNPRHKITKRGQNVTFRCDPISEHNRLYWYRQTLGQGPEFLTYFQNEAQLEKSRLLSDRFSAERPKGSFSTLEIQRTEQGDSAMYLCASSLDQVLLYEQYFGPGTRLTVT.

CDR3 DNA sequence: TGTGCCAGCAGCCCTCAGGGGGCCTTGTCCTACGAGCAGTACTTC. This translates into CASSPQGALSYEQYF. This chain joins TRBV7-9 and TRBJ2-7; 8 nucleotides align to TRBD1. The CDR3 runs to 15 residues. Germline V gene lookup returns CDR1 SEHNR and CDR2 FQNEAQ (reference sequence). V trimming: 5 bases; J trimming: 1 base; junction bases outside the gene matches: 7.

This chain joins TRBV29-1 and TRBJ2-2; D perhaps matches TRBD1 (6 bases). V was shortened by 5 bases and J by 4 bases, with 8 bases between the two germline ends. The CDR3 length is 12 residues. The germline gives CDR1 SQVTM, CDR2 ANQGSEA. This CDR3 reads CSVTGTTGELFF. The CDR3 DNA reads as TGCAGCGTTACAGGGACCACCGGGGAGCTGTTTTTT.

The chain couples TRBV7-9 to TRBJ2-7; the D is unclear. Germline assignment: CDR1 SEHNR and CDR2 FQNEAQ (reference sequence). The V end was cut by 0 bases, the J end by 2 bases, with 8 bases between. The CDR3 loop spans 14 amino acids. The CDR3 DNA follows: TGTGCCAGCAGCTTAGCAGGGCCCCCCTACGAGCAGTACTTC. Its protein is CASSLAGPPYEQYF.

The V gene is TRBV5-6, the J gene TRBJ1-1, with D unclear. Looked up from germline, CDR1 is SGHDT and CDR2 is YYEEEE. Deletions cut 1 base from V and 2 bases from J, with 12 bases between. This CDR3 comprises 15 residues. The CDR3 sequence is CASSLQAGANTEAFF. The DNA of the CDR3 is TGTGCCAGCAGCTTGCAGGCAGGAGCCAACACTGAAGCTTTCTTT.